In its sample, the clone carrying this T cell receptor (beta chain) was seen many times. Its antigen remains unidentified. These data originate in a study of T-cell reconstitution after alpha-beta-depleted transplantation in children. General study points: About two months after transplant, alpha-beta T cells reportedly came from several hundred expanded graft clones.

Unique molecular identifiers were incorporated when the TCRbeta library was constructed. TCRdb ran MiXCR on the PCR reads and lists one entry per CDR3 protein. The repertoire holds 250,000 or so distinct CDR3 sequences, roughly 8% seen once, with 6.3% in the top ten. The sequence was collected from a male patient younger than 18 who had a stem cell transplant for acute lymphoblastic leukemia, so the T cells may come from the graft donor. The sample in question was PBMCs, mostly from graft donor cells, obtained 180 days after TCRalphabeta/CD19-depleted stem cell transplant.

CDR3 DNA: TGTGCCAGCACCCAAACGGGTTTTGGAGAGACCCAGTACTTC. It specifies CASTQTGFGETQYF. This chain uses TRBV7-9 with TRBJ2-5; D remains ambiguous. V shed 7 bases and J shed 4 bases, with 16 bases lying between them. The CDR3 runs 14 residues. Germline lookup yields CDR1 SEHNR and CDR2 FQNEAQ (reference sequence). Full variable domain (missing parts from reference TRBV7-9 and TRBJ2-5): DTGVSQNPRHKITKRGQNVTFRCDPISEHNRLYWYRQTLGQGPEFLTYFQNEAQLEKSRLLSDRFSAERPKGSFSTLEIQRTEQGDSAMYLCASTQTGFGETQYFGPGTRLLVL.